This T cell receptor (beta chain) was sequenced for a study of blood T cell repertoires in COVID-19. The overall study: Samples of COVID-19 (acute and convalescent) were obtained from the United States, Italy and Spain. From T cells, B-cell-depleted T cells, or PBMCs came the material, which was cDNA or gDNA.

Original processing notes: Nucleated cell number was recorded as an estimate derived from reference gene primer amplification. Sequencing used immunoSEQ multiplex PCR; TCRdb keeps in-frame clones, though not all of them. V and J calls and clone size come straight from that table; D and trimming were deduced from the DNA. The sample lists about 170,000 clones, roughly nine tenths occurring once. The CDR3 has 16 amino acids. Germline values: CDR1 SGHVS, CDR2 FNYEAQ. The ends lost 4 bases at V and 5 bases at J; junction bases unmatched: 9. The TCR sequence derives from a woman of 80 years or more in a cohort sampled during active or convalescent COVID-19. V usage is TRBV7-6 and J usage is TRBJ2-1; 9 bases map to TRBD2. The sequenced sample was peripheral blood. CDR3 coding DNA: TGTGCCAGCAGCTGGGCCTCTGCGGGGGGGAACAATGAGCAGTTCTTC. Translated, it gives CASSWASAGGNNEQFF.